This is a list of T cell receptor beta chains from one sample in a study of shared clonotypes between healthy human individuals. Generated by immunoSEQ multiplex PCR, the TCRdb table keeps only in-frame clones and is missing some. The table includes 2 million to 2.5 million clones, approximately 93% detected once. Sequenced material: naive CD4+ T cells from PBMCs. The receptor source for this set is a man between 18 and 35 years old in good health. Some clones in this sample may be carry-over from other donors' samples. Each CDR3 is given without its conserved first and last residue. A D gene is named only where the DNA matches it firmly.

TRBJ2-7,TRBV18,.,ASSLEDIRADEQY
TRBJ2-7,TRBV6-5,.,ASSYSQGSYEQY
TRBJ2-7,TRBV7-8,.,ASSLEGGTYEQY
TRBJ2-5,TRBV18,.,ASSPLGGQETQY
TRBJ2-7,TRBV9,TRBD1,ASSLRQGSLYEQY
TRBJ1-1,TRBV2,.,ASRVLGPIEAF
TRBJ2-7,TRBV27,TRBD1,ASSFAAVRTGVHEQY
TRBJ2-5,TRBV28,.,ASIGGGTVYQETQY
TRBJ2-1,TRBV11-2,.,ASSLAPLAREQF
TRBJ2-5,TRBV5-4,TRBD2,ASSLRVGTSERGTQY
TRBJ2-7,TRBV10-1,.,ASSQGGTGIYEQY
TRBJ2-1,TRBV7-2,TRBD2,ASSPRGTSGRAQGEQF
TRBJ2-7,TRBV19,.,ASSSRQVEGEQY
TRBJ2-5,TRBV12-5,.,ASGSPIEGGETQY
TRBJ2-7,TRBV2,TRBD1,ASSNAGTVSYEQY
TRBJ2-7,TRBV6-6,.,ASSYSSPAGFYEQY
TRBJ2-6,TRBV9,.,ASTSSPGANVLT
TRBJ2-3,TRBV2,.,ASAKEGGPEDTQY
TRBJ2-2,TRBV29-1,.,SVGEFPSNTGELF